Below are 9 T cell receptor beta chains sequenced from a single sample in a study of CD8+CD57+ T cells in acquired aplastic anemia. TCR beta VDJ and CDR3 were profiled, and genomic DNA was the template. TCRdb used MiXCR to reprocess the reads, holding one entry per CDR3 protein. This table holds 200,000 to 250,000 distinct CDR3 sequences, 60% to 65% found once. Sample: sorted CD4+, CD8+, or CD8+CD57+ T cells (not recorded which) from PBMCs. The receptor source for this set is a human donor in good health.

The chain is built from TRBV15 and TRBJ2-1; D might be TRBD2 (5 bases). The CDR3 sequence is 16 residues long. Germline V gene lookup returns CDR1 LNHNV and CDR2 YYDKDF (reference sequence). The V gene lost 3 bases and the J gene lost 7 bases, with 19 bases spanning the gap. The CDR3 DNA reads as TGTGCCACCAGCAGTACCGGGTCGAGGGTGGCGAATGAGCAGTTCTTC. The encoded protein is CATSSTGSRVANEQFF. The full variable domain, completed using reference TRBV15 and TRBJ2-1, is DAMVIQNPRYQVTQFGKPVTLSCSQTLNHNVMYWYQQKSSQAPKLLFHYYDKDFNNEADTPDNFQSRRPNTSFCFLDIRSPGLGDTAMYLCATSSTGSRVANEQFFGPGTRLTVL.

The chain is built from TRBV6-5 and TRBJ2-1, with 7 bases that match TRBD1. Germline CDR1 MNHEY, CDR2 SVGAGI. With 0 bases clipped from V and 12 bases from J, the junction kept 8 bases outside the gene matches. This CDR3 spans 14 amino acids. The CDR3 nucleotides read TGTGCCAGCAGTTACTCCTACCGGGACAGCCGGCAGTTCTTC. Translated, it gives CASSYSYRDSRQFF.

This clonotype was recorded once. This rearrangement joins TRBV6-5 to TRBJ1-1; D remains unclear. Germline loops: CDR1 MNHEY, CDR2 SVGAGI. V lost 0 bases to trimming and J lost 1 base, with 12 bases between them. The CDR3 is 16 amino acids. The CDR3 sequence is CASSYSVAARNTEAFF. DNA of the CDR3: TGTGCCAGCAGTTACTCTGTTGCCGCTAGGAACACTGAAGCTTTCTTT.

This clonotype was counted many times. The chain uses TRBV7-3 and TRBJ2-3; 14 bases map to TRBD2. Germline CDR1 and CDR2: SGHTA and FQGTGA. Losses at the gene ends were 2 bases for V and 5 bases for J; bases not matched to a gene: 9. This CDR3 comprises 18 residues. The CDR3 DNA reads TGTGCCAGCAGCTTAGGACCGGGACTAGCGGGAGAAGGAGATACGCAGTATTTT. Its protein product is CASSLGPGLAGEGDTQYF.

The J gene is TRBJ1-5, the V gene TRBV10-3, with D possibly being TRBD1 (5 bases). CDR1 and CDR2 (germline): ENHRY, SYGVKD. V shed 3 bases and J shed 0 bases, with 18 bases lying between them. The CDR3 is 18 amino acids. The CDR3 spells CAISELPLEGYSNQPQHF. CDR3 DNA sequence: TGTGCCATCAGTGAACTCCCACTCGAGGGGTATAGCAATCAGCCCCAGCATTTT.

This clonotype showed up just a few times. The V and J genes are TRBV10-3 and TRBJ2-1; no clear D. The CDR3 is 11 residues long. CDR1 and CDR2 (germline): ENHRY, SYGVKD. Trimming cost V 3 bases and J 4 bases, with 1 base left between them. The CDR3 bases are TGTGCCATCAGTGAATACAATGAGCAGTTCTTC. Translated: CAISEYNEQFF.

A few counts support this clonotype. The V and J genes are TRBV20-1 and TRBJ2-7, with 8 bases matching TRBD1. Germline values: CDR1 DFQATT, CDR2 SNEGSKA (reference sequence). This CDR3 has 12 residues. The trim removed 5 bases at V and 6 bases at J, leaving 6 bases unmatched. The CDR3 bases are TGCAGTGCTCCGGGACAGGTTGCCGAGCAGTACTTC. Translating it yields CSAPGQVAEQYF.

The CDR3 spells CSAREPVSGGYEQYF. The CDR3 bases are TGCAGTGCTAGAGAACCAGTTTCGGGAGGCTACGAGCAGTACTTC. The gene calls are TRBV20-1 and TRBJ2-7; TRBD2 matches 7 bases. Germline V gives CDR1 DFQATT, CDR2 SNEGSKA (reference sequence). Trimming cost V 0 bases and J 3 bases; bases outside gene matches: 8. CDR3 length equals 15 residues.

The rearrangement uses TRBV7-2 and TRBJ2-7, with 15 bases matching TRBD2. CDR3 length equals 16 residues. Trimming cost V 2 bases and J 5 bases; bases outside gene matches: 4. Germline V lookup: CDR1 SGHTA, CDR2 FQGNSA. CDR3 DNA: TGTGCCAGCAGCTTAATGAGGACTAGCGGGGGGGACGAGCAGTACTTC. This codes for CASSLMRTSGGDEQYF.